The 5 T cell receptor beta chains in this list originate from one sample, sequenced in a study of identical twins. TCRdb re-analysed the 5' RACE reads in MiXCR, keeping a single row per CDR3 protein. This sample has 450,000 to 650,000 distinct CDR3 sequences; roughly 9.9% occur once, and the top ten carry roughly 3%. In addition, the sample was reused for a study of yellow fever vaccine responses in identical twins.

The material sequenced was PBMCs. The receptors originated from a woman between 18 and 30 years old in good health.

Remarks on this clonotype: A much larger clone lies a single base off, so this may be a read error. This chain connects TRBV20-1 to TRBJ2-1, with 10 bases lining up with TRBD1. In germline, CDR1 is DFQATT, CDR2 SNEGSKA (reference sequence). J lost 6 bases, V lost 6 bases, and 2 bases had no gene match. The CDR3 runs to 12 residues. The CDR3 sequence: CSARTGGNEQFF. The CDR3 DNA is TGCAGTGCGCGGACAGGGGGCAATGAGCAGTTCTTC.

V gene TRBV11-2 combines with J gene TRBJ2-3; 11 bases line up with TRBD2. CDR1 is SGHAT, CDR2 FQNNGV, per germline. The V and J ends lost 4 bases and 3 bases, in that order; junction bases with no gene match: 9. The CDR3 extends over 17 amino acids. The CDR3 bases are TGTGCCAGCAGCTCTAGTCTTAGCGGGGGGGCAACAGATACGCAGTATTTT. This gives the protein CASSSSLSGGATDTQYF.

This clonotype was seen only a few times. The chain's CDR3 is CASSQDRVFSGYTF. As DNA, the CDR3 is TGTGCCAGCAGCCAGGACAGGGTTTTTAGTGGCTACACCTTC. This rearrangement joins TRBV7-2 to TRBJ1-2; TRBD1 matches at 8 bases. V shed 5 bases and J 7 bases; nucleotides not matched to a gene: 9. The CDR3 contains 14 residues. Germline V gene data show CDR1 as SGHTA and CDR2 as FQGNSA.

This clonotype has more than one count but fewer than ten. The chain employs TRBV3-1 and TRBJ1-6; no firm D call. Germline loops: CDR1 LGHDT, CDR2 YNNKEL (reference sequence). CDR3 size: 14 residues. Deletions cut 7 bases from V and 8 bases from J, with 15 bases between. The CDR3 sequence is CASTTMMGYSPLHF. The CDR3 DNA sequence: TGTGCCAGCACCACGATGATGGGGTATTCACCCCTCCACTTT.

This clonotype was counted a few times. The chain recombines TRBV7-9 with TRBJ2-7; the D gene is possibly TRBD2 (7 bases). This CDR3 is built from 15 residues. Per the germline V gene, CDR1 is SEHNR and CDR2 is FQNEAQ (reference sequence). Between the trimmed V and J ends, which lost 5 bases and 6 bases, there was a span of 20 bases. The chain's CDR3 is CASSPAGRGRSEQYF. The CDR3 nucleotides read TGTGCCAGCAGCCCCGCCGGGCGGGGGCGGAGCGAGCAGTACTTC.